What follows are 2 T cell receptor beta chains derived from one specimen sequenced in a study of cytomegalovirus exposure and HLA in healthy donors. The assay was immunoSEQ multiplex PCR, and TCRdb's table has in-frame clones only and misses some. The top ten clones hold about 1.5% of a sample with approximately 210,000 clones, 86% of them seen once. The sequenced material came from PBMCs. These receptors all stem from a woman aged 18-29 years in good health and CMV-seronegative.

The V and J genes are TRBV6-6 and TRBJ2-1, with 10 bases fitting TRBD2. V shed 2 bases and J 5 bases; nucleotides not matched to a gene: 3. CDR1 and CDR2 from the germline V gene are MNHNY and SVGAGI (reference sequence). The length of the CDR3 is 15 residues. CDR3: CASSYISGRDNEQFF. CDR3 nucleotide sequence: TGTGCCAGCAGTTACATCAGCGGGAGGGACAATGAGCAGTTCTTC.

This sequence joins TRBV7-9 and TRBJ2-7; 8 nucleotides agree with TRBD1. This CDR3 spans 15 amino acids. Looked up from germline, CDR1 is SEHNR and CDR2 is FQNEAQ (reference sequence). J lost 5 bases, V lost 2 bases, and 8 bases had no gene match. CDR3 amino acids: CASSLSGGGSHEQYF. The CDR3 DNA reads as TGTGCCAGCAGCTTATCAGGGGGCGGATCCCACGAGCAGTACTTC.